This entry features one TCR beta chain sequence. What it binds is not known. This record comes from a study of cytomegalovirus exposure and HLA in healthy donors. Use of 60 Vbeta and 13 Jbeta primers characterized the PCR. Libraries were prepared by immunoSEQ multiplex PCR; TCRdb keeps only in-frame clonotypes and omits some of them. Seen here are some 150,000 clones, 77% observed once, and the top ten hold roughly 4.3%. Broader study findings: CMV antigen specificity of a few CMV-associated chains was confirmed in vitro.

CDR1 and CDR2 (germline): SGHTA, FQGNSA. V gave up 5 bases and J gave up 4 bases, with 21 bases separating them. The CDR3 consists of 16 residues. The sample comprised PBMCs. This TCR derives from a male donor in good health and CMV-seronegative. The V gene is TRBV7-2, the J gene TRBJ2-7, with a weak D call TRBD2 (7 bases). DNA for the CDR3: TGTGCCAGCAGCCTAGGGGGGGGCCGGGGGGTGTACGAGCAGTACTTC. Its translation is CASSLGGGRGVYEQYF. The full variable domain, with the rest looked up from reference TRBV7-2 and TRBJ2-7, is GAGVSQSPSNKVTEKGKDVELRCDPISGHTALYWYRQSLGQGLEFLIYFQGNSAPDKSGLPSDRFSAERTGGSVSTLTIQRTQQEDSAVYLCASSLGGGRGVYEQYFGPGTRLTVT.